Sequencing of this TCR beta chain was carried out in a study of T-cell memory formation after mild COVID-19. Study-level information: For the most part, TCR clusters were specific to one donor. Findings and limits, study-wide: Pre-infection memory contained some responding clones, which suggested that cross-reactive memory had joined. CD8+ contracting clones occupied EMRA, while CD4+ ones occupied mainly CM and EM. The study found balanced CD4/CD8 in clones contracting day 15 to 85 and a CD4+ lean in later expanders.

TCRdb re-derived calls from the 5' RACE reads in MiXCR, one entry per CDR3 protein. The sample lists roughly 510,000 distinct CDR3 sequences, 15% to 20% seen once, with roughly 7.8% in the top ten. This CDR3 region has 14 residues. Germline V gene lookup returns CDR1 SGHVS and CDR2 FNYEAQ. The V and J ends lost 2 bases and 2 bases respectively, with 10 bases between them. This clonotype was counted at least ten times. The antigen is undetermined. This clonotype was sampled from an adult woman who had mild COVID-19 (a few samples of this study predate the infection). Cell type and time point are not known. The V and J genes are TRBV7-6 and TRBJ2-7, with D perhaps matching TRBD2 (6 bases). The sample consisted of PBMCs or a T cell subset sorted from them (not recorded which). The CDR3 here is CASSLSGSAYEQYF. CDR3 nucleotides: TGTGCCAGCAGCTTATCCGGGAGTGCCTACGAGCAGTACTTC.